This T cell receptor (beta chain) emerged from a study of blood T cell repertoires in COVID-19. Study as a whole: Samples taken during acute and convalescent COVID-19 were collected in the United States, Italy and Spain.

V shed 6 bases, J shed 3 bases, and the junction held 5 bases outside the gene matches. The CDR3 is made up of 14 amino acids. Germline V gene data show CDR1 as MNHEY and CDR2 as SMNVEV (reference sequence). Measured with immunoSEQ multiplex PCR; TCRdb has only the in-frame clones, and not every one. The sample has approximately 250,000 clones; approximately 84% are singletons. The source of this sequence is a man aged 50 to 60 with acute or convalescent COVID-19. Material for sequencing was peripheral blood. The rearrangement uses TRBV27 and TRBJ1-5, with TRBD1 identical over 7 bases. The CDR3 loop reads CASREGQSNQPQHF. The CDR3 DNA is TGTGCCAGCAGAGAGGGACAGTCCAATCAGCCCCAGCATTTT.